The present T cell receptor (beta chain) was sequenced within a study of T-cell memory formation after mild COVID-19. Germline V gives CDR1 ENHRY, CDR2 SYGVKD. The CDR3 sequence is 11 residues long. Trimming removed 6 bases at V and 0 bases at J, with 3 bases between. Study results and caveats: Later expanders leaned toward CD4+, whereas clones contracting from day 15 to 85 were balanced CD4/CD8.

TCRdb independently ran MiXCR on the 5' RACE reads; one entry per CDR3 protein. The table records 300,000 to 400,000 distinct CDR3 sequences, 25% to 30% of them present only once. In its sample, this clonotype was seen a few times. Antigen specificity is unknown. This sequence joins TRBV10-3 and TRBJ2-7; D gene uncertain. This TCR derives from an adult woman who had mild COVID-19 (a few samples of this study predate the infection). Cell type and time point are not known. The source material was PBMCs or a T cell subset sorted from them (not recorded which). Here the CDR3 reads CAIRASYEQYF. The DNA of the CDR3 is TGTGCCATCAGAGCCTCCTACGAGCAGTACTTC.